The sequence of this TCR beta chain was determined in a study of long-term antiretroviral therapy in people with HIV (dated by TCRdb to the early 2020s). Concerning the study at large: The earliest samples were collected approximately a decade before the 2015 WHO recommendation for immediate ART, a period when ART was typically delayed until CD4 counts fell. A retrospective serial study tested whether ART initiation and durable HIV suppression were associated with changes in peripheral blood TRB repertoire composition and diversity. From 30 adults with confirmed HIV infection, the cohort provided some 200 cryopreserved PBMC samples, gathered serially across a mean of around six years (range 1-12). No cross-contamination during QIAcube processing was seen in test extractions of a monoclonal T-cell line run alongside 33 polyclonal samples. About 35% of the 30 participants with HIV were female.

On the study overall, not on this receptor specifically: Because PBMC availability was limited, only the TCR beta chain was sequenced, with no alpha chain pairing. Narrower CDR3 length ranges were observed in HIV repertoires than in controls, and an antigen-experienced repertoire with only a slight naive shift after ART was suggested by the network structure. The samples span the years 2004 to 2017, and the ART regimens used at that time may not be as effective as current regimens. At every time point, the repertoire was dominated by expanded TRB clones first identified before ART initiation, although this dominance fluctuated and, in many PLHIV, declined after ART. Unsorted PBMC were profiled instead of sorted CD4+ and CD8+ T cells because pre-ART samples had limited cell numbers. Inferences about post-ART repertoire changes are limited because no data were available on ART adherence, viral resistance or therapy changes. Starting ART was linked to a significant rise in TRB diversity, yet even after long-term ART the diversity remained significantly lower than in transplant donor controls.

Comment on this clone: The antigen this receptor binds is unknown. No base quality values were provided; no much bigger clone lies one nucleotide off.

Including the terminal cysteine and phenylalanine, the CDR3 comprises 13 residues. The kept DNA is CDR3 alone, 39 bases in frame from the first base. Trimming takes 0 bases from V and 8 bases from J, and the germline ends sit 8 bases apart. The germline V gene (reference sequence) yields LNHNV for CDR1 and YYDKDF for CDR2. Inclusion was restricted to participants for whom at least one PBMC sample before ART initiation and at least two post-ART samples were available. Every participant with HIV received treatment in the United States of America. Before DNA extraction, cryopreserved samples of about 0.95-10 million PBMC were thawed and washed. At the time of the earliest PBMC sample, participants with HIV were aged between about 20 and 55 years. PBMC samples were contributed by each participant from 1-4 timepoints before ART initiation and 2-8 timepoints after ART initiation, with a median of 7 samples. For every participant, serial HIV viral load, CD4+ T-cell count, ART history and demographic data were obtained. A Qiagen kit on a QIAcube was used to extract genomic DNA from unsorted PBMC, with samples processed in batches of 12.

Sequencing of the TRB variable region was done with the immunoSEQ hsTCRB v3.0 assay at survey level resolution. The target sequencing depth for TRB was roughly 40,000-55,000 T-cell genomes per sample. An Illumina MiSeq with a v3 150-cycle kit was used to sequence the pooled TRB libraries. In the paper's pipeline: Repertoire analysis ran in R within a reproducible Nextflow workflow covering QC, data transformation and analysis. LymphoSeq2, an R package for exploring AIRR-Seq data, was used to implement the custom analyses. After excluding a few samples that yielded fewer than 5000 total TRB sequences, 190 or so HIV repertoires remained for analysis. Among the approximately 190 retained HIV repertoires, 55 to 65 were collected before ART initiation and roughly 130 after ART initiation. Repertoires were downsampled to 5000 TRB nucleotide sequences, with summary statistics averaged over 100 downsampling iterations. Only TRB sequences with CDR3 regions of at least seven amino acids were retained for analysis. Diversity was assessed using a clonality score derived from Shannon entropy and using the Gini coefficient. In repertoire networks, the top 5000 CDR3 amino acid sequences were linked whenever an edit distance of one separated two sequences. Antigen specificity groups and MHC restriction were predicted for TRB CDR3 amino acid sequences with GLIPH2. To flag known associations with CMV, EBV, HIV or tissue antigens, CDR3 amino acid sequences were compared against VDJdb and McPAS-TCR. Pre-ART, post-ART and control groups were compared with Wilcoxon signed-rank tests and Holm-Bonferroni correction. This is the immuneACCESS table as TCRdb keeps it, with only in-frame sequences that have V and J called. A part of the clones is gone; compared with another copy, unresolved V genes explain less than half, and the rest is unexplained. That table supplies the V and J calls and clone size; D and trimming were determined from the DNA. Counted in this sample were around 21,000 clones; around nine tenths of them appeared once. Of the sample, about 9.2% is held by the ten largest clones.

Sequencing used unsorted PBMCs, obtained about 4.6 years before starting antiretroviral therapy. This receptor was taken from a young woman with HIV. Recombination connected TRBV15 to TRBJ1-5; no D gene is confidently identified. The DNA is as follows: TGTGCCACCAGCAGAGAAAGGGTGAAGCCCCAGCATTTT. This is translated as CATSRERVKPQHF.